Shown below are 30 T cell receptor beta chains from a single sample sequenced in a study of T cell changes during pregnancy in multiple sclerosis. The repertoire was sequenced with immunoSEQ multiplex PCR; TCRdb's copy has only in-frame clones and lacks some. The table lists around 100,000 clones, about 90% of them singletons. The specimen comprised peripheral blood, sampled in the third trimester of pregnancy. These receptors all come from a female donor with multiple sclerosis, enrolled in a pregnancy study.

The chain has TRBV5-8 and TRBJ2-7; D gene uncertain. This CDR3 is 11 amino acids long. The V gene's germline CDR1 is SGHTS and CDR2 YDEGEE. The V and J ends lost 5 bases and 3 bases respectively, with 6 bases between them. The CDR3 region is CASRFGYEQYF. CDR3 in DNA: TGTGCCAGCAGGTTCGGCTACGAGCAGTACTTC.

This clone has just one count. This rearrangement joins TRBV7-9 to TRBJ2-5; 11 bases map to TRBD2. The ends lost 5 bases at V and 10 bases at J; junction bases unmatched: 12. The length of the CDR3 is 15 residues. Per germline, CDR1 SEHNR and CDR2 FQNEAQ (reference sequence). CDR3 in DNA: TGTGCCAGCAGCCCGTCGGGACTAGCGGCCCCTGGCCAGTACTTC. This encodes CASSPSGLAAPGQYF.

The chain is built from TRBV21-1 and TRBJ1-5; the table's D call of TRBD1 was not tested on the DNA. TRBV21-1 is a recognized pseudogene. This CDR3 has 18 residues. The CDR3 nucleotides are TGTGCCAGCAGCAAAGGTGAACAGGGTGGGATCGGCAATCAGCCCCAGCATTTT. Translating it yields CASSKGEQGGIGNQPQHF.

This clone is a singleton in its sample. V gene TRBV6-1 combines with J gene TRBJ1-2, with D perhaps TRBD1 (5 bases). The CDR3 contains 14 residues. Per the germline V gene, CDR1 is MNHNS and CDR2 is SASEGT. V was cut by 6 bases and J by 4 bases, with 15 bases left in between. This chain's CDR3 is CASSPRRQGYGYTF. In DNA, the CDR3 is TGTGCCAGCAGCCCCCGGCGGCAGGGCTATGGCTACACCTTC.

The rearrangement uses TRBV6-1 and TRBJ2-1, with D tentatively TRBD1 (5 bases). The CDR3 is 12 residues long. CDR1 is MNHNS and CDR2 is SASEGT in the germline V gene. V lost 4 bases and J lost 10, with 11 bases in between. The DNA of the CDR3 is TGTGCCAGCAGTGGGGGCCGGTTAGAGCAGTTCTTC. Protein: CASSGGRLEQFF.

The chain combines TRBV7-9 with TRBJ2-7, with a tentative D call TRBD1 (6 bases). The germline V gene encodes CDR1 SEHNR and CDR2 FQNEAQ (reference sequence). Trimming took off 5 bases at V and 1 base at J, with 9 bases between the two ends. The CDR3 has 13 residues. In nucleotides, the CDR3 is TGTGCCAGCAGCCAGGGGCAATCCTACGAGCAGTACTTC. This translates into CASSQGQSYEQYF. Combining the CDR3 with reference TRBV7-9 and TRBJ2-7 gives the whole variable domain DTGVSQNPRHKITKRGQNVTFRCDPISEHNRLYWYRQTLGQGPEFLTYFQNEAQLEKSRLLSDRFSAERPKGSFSTLEIQRTEQGDSAMYLCASSQGQSYEQYFGPGTRLTVT.

The chain couples TRBV7-9 to TRBJ2-3; TRBD2 matches at 12 bases. V lost 4 bases to trimming and J lost 6 bases; unmatched junction nucleotides: 5. This CDR3 comprises 15 residues. Germline V gene sequence: CDR1 SEHNR, CDR2 FQNEAQ (reference sequence). The CDR3 sequence is CASSWTSGKGDTQYF. Written as DNA, the CDR3 is TGTGCCAGCAGCTGGACTAGCGGGAAGGGGGATACGCAGTATTTT.

The rearrangement links TRBV9 to TRBJ1-1; TRBD1 is a possible D gene (5 bases). The CDR3 extends over 15 amino acids. The germline V gene has CDR1 SGDLS and CDR2 YYNGEE. Trimming pared 4 bases from V and 4 bases from J, leaving 17 bases between. The CDR3 here is CASSHAGGLFTEAFF. The CDR3 coding sequence is TGTGCCAGCAGCCACGCGGGGGGTCTATTCACTGAAGCTTTCTTT.

This clone was seen at least ten times. The chain is built from TRBV5-5 and TRBJ1-5, with 7 positions matching TRBD1. The CDR3 extends over 14 amino acids. Looked up from germline, CDR1 is SGHKS and CDR2 is YYEKEE (reference sequence). V was clipped by 3 bases and J by 7 bases; unmatched bases: 7. The CDR3 nucleotides read TGTGCCAGCAGCTCCTCACAGGGGTACCAGCCCCAGCATTTT. As protein: CASSSSQGYQPQHF.

The sample holds one count of this clone. This rearrangement joins TRBV27 to TRBJ2-3; maybe TRBD2 (5 bases). CDR1 MNHEY and CDR2 SMNVEV come from the germline V gene (reference sequence). Trimming pared 3 bases from V and 0 bases from J, leaving 10 bases between. This CDR3 comprises 15 residues. CDR3 DNA sequence: TGTGCCAGCAGTTTTTTTGGGGAGAGCACAGATACGCAGTATTTT. Amino acid sequence: CASSFFGESTDTQYF.

This chain uses TRBV6-1 with TRBJ2-7, with TRBD1 identical over 9 bases. This CDR3 contains 13 residues. With 11 bases clipped from V and 3 bases from J, the junction kept 8 bases outside the gene matches. Germline V lookup: CDR1 MNHNS, CDR2 SASEGT. CDR3: CAGGTGHVYEQYF. The CDR3 nucleotides are TGTGCCGGAGGGACAGGGCATGTCTACGAGCAGTACTTC.

The rearrangement uses TRBV14 and TRBJ2-5; 8 nucleotides match TRBD2. The germline V gene encodes CDR1 SGHDN and CDR2 FVKESK. This CDR3 is built from 15 residues. The ends lost 4 bases at V and 2 bases at J; junction bases unmatched: 6. The CDR3 sequence is CASSRGAGVQETQYF. The CDR3 DNA reads TGTGCCAGCAGCCGCGGAGCGGGAGTACAAGAGACCCAGTACTTC.

The V gene is TRBV2, the J gene TRBJ1-1; D call uncertain. CDR3 length equals 15 residues. V was trimmed by 5 bases and J by 5 bases, leaving 18 bases between them. In germline, CDR1 is SNHLY, CDR2 FYNNEI. CDR3 in DNA: TGTGCCAGCAGTTACCAACTTGTGAGGGATACTGAAGCTTTCTTT. Amino acids: CASSYQLVRDTEAFF. The complete variable domain, with remaining parts taken from reference TRBV2 and TRBJ1-1, reads EPEVTQTPSHQVTQMGQEVILRCVPISNHLYFYWYRQILGQKVEFLVSFYNNEISEKSEIFDDQFSVERPDGSNFTLKIRSTKLEDSAMYFCASSYQLVRDTEAFFGQGTRLTVV.

The chain employs TRBV6-1 and TRBJ2-5; TRBD1 is a possible D gene (5 bases). The DNA end favors TRBJ2-7, so the J call may be wrong. CDR3 size: 14 residues. Germline CDR1 MNHNS, CDR2 SASEGT. The CDR3 loop reads CASSVAGHAGEQYF. CDR3 DNA sequence: TGTGCCAGCAGTGTGGCAGGACACGCTGGCGAGCAGTACTTC.

The V call is TRBV9, the J call TRBJ2-3; TRBD2 agrees at 9 bases. V gave up 4 bases and J gave up 6 bases; unmatched junction bases: 15. This CDR3 is built from 17 residues. CDR1 and CDR2 from the germline V gene are SGDLS and YYNGEE. CDR3 bases: TGTGCCAGCAGCCCACCGAAAGTTGCGGGGGGGCCGGATACGCAGTATTTT. This sequence encodes CASSPPKVAGGPDTQYF.

The genes are TRBV28 and TRBJ2-1; 9 bases line up with TRBD1. V trimming: 5 bases; J trimming: 6 bases; junction bases outside the gene matches: 11. The length of the CDR3 is 16 residues. Looked up from germline, CDR1 is MDHEN and CDR2 is SYDVKM. The CDR3 bases are TGTGCCAGCAGTCCCGGAGGGACAGGGAGATTCAATGAGCAGTTCTTC. Its protein product is CASSPGGTGRFNEQFF.

The chain uses TRBV7-9 and TRBJ2-1; D gene ambiguous. CDR1 is SEHNR, CDR2 FQNEAQ, per germline (reference sequence). The V and J ends lost 1 base and 1 base respectively, with 5 bases between them. This CDR3 contains 14 residues. The DNA for the CDR3 is TGTGCCAGCAGCTTAGAATCATCCTACAATGAGCAGTTCTTC. Protein product: CASSLESSYNEQFF.

With regard to this clone: The germline gene is not matched at one end of the junction; a read error may be the cause. J is TRBJ1-1 and V is TRBV15; D not certain. Germline CDR1 and CDR2: LNHNV and YYDKDF (reference sequence). The CDR3 contains 11 residues. In nucleotides, the CDR3 is TGTGCCACCAGCAGGAACAGTGAAGCTTTCTTT. Its translation: CATSRNSEAFF.

The chain has TRBV10-3 and TRBJ2-3; TRBD2 matches at 8 bases. From germline, CDR1 is ENHRY and CDR2 SYGVKD. The CDR3 runs 17 residues. After removal of 4 bases from V and 3 bases from J, the junction contained 12 bases not matched to a gene. DNA of the CDR3: TGTGCCATCAGTGGACCAGTCGGGGGGGCCCGGACAGATACGCAGTATTTT. Encoded protein: CAISGPVGGARTDTQYF.

This chain links TRBV19 with TRBJ1-1; the D gene is possibly TRBD1 (6 bases). The CDR3 has 14 residues. Between the trimmed V and J ends, which lost 4 bases and 0 bases, there was a span of 9 bases. Germline-derived CDR1 and CDR2 are LNHDA and SQIVND (reference sequence). CDR3 protein: CASSRNRVNTEAFF. CDR3 sequence (DNA): TGTGCCAGTAGTAGAAACAGGGTGAACACTGAAGCTTTCTTT.

The chain employs TRBV19 and TRBJ1-1; D is ambiguous. Germline CDR1 reads LNHDA; CDR2 reads SQIVND (reference sequence). The CDR3 consists of 13 residues. Trimming pared 6 bases from V and 1 base from J, leaving 9 bases between. For the CDR3, the DNA is TGTGCCAGTAGCAGGACTAAGAACACTGAAGCTTTCTTT. It encodes CASSRTKNTEAFF.

The CDR3 bases are TGTGCCTGGAGTGTAGCGGGAGGGTTCAGTGAGCAGTTCTTC. It is translated as CAWSVAGGFSEQFF. This rearrangement joins TRBV30 to TRBJ2-1; TRBD2 agrees at 10 bases. The V and J ends lost 0 bases and 9 bases, in that order; junction bases with no gene match: 5. Germline V gene lookup returns CDR1 GTSNPN and CDR2 SVGIG (reference sequence). This CDR3 spans 14 amino acids.

This clone was seen more than once but under ten times. The chain recombines TRBV18 with TRBJ2-2; possibly TRBD2 for D (6 bases). This CDR3 has 17 amino acids. V was pared by 2 bases and J by 0 bases, with 13 bases between. Germline CDR1 and CDR2: KGHSH and LQKENI. The CDR3 nucleotides read TGTGCCAGCTCACCATGGGGGGTCGGAGCGAACACCGGGGAGCTGTTTTTT. Its protein product is CASSPWGVGANTGELFF.

This rearrangement joins TRBV5-1 to TRBJ1-3; 7 bases are a match to TRBD1. Looked up from germline, CDR1 is SGHRS and CDR2 is YFSETQ. Germline trimming cut 3 bases from V and 3 bases from J; bases unmatched to any gene: 3. The CDR3 is 14 amino acids. The CDR3 DNA follows: TGCGCCAGCAGCTCCGGGACAGATGGAAACACCATATATTTT. The encoded protein is CASSSGTDGNTIYF.

This clone appeared a few times. The genes are TRBV19 and TRBJ2-3; TRBD2 matches 8 bases. Germline values: CDR1 LNHDA, CDR2 SQIVND (reference sequence). V gave up 7 bases and J gave up 2 bases; unmatched junction bases: 8. This CDR3 is 15 amino acids long. Here the CDR3 reads CASTFSGTPTDTQYF. For the CDR3, the DNA is TGTGCCAGTACCTTTAGCGGGACACCCACAGATACGCAGTATTTT.

The rearrangement links TRBV27 to TRBJ1-5, with D perhaps TRBD1 (5 bases). Per the germline V gene, CDR1 is MNHEY and CDR2 is SMNVEV (reference sequence). V was clipped by 3 bases and J by 5 bases, with 11 bases between them. This CDR3 region has 14 residues. DNA of the CDR3: TGTGCCAGCAGTTTTCGACAGAGTCATCAGCCCCAGCATTTT. It translates to CASSFRQSHQPQHF.

The V gene is TRBV27, the J gene TRBJ1-1, with D unresolved. Germline lookup yields CDR1 MNHEY and CDR2 SMNVEV (reference sequence). This CDR3 is built from 14 residues. Trimming removed 2 bases at V and 5 bases at J, with 12 bases between. The CDR3 loop reads CASSLGLSGTEAFF. For the CDR3, the DNA is TGTGCCAGCAGTTTAGGACTTAGTGGGACTGAAGCTTTCTTT.

The chain carries TRBV6-1 and TRBJ2-7; D perhaps matches TRBD2 (6 bases). The germline V and J ends were trimmed by 6 bases and 6 bases, with 21 bases remaining between them. This CDR3 comprises 15 residues. Germline assignment: CDR1 MNHNS and CDR2 SASEGT. CDR3 sequence: CASRGAEGRGVEQYF. The CDR3 DNA reads TGTGCCAGCAGGGGAGCAGAAGGGCGGGGTGTCGAGCAGTACTTC.

This clone was picked up many times. In the same sample, other DNA sequences code for this CDR3. This sequence joins TRBV2 and TRBJ2-1, with 13 bases fitting TRBD2. Looked up from germline, CDR1 is SNHLY and CDR2 is FYNNEI. V was pared by 6 bases and J by 4 bases, with 9 bases of the junction left unmatched. CDR3 length: 17 residues. The chain's CDR3 is CASSYSGLAGVYNEQFF. The CDR3 nucleotides read TGTGCCAGCAGCTACTCTGGACTAGCGGGGGTGTACAATGAGCAGTTCTTC.

CDR3 in DNA: TGTGCCAGCAGCTCCGGGACTAGCGGGGTTTTTGAGCAGTTCTTC. Translating it yields CASSSGTSGVFEQFF. The chain employs TRBV11-1 and TRBJ2-1, with 13 bases that match TRBD2. The germline V gene encodes CDR1 SGHAT and CDR2 FQDESV (reference sequence). Trimming cost V 4 bases and J 9 bases; bases outside gene matches: 6. There are 15 residues in the CDR3.